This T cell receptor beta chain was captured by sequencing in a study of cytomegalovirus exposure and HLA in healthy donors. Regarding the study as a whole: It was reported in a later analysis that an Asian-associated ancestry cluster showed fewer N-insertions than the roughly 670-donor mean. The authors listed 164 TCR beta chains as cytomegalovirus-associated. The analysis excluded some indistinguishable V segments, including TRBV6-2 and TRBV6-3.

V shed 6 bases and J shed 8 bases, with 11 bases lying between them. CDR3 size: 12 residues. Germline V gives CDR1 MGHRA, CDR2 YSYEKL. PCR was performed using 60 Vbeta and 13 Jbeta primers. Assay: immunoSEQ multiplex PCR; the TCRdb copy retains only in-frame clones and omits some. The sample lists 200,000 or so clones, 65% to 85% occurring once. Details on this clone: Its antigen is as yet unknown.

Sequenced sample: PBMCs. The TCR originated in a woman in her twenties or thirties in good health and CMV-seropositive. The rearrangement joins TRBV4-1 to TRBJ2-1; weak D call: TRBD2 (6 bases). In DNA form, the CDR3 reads TGCGCCAGCAGTCGAATAGCGGATGAGCAGTTCTTC. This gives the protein CASSRIADEQFF.